The clone carrying this T cell receptor (beta chain) was recorded only once. These data come from a study of cytomegalovirus exposure and HLA in healthy donors. After removal of 4 bases from V and 8 bases from J, the junction contained 14 bases not matched to a gene. The CDR3 runs 16 residues. Germline lookup yields CDR1 LNHDA and CDR2 SQIVND (reference sequence). PCR employed 60 Vbeta and 13 Jbeta primers. Method: immunoSEQ multiplex PCR; TCRdb's copy keeps in-frame clones and lacks some. Among 50,000 to 60,000 clones, about 80% were seen once, and the ten largest hold less than 1.5%. The rearrangement joins TRBV19 to TRBJ1-2; 9 bases are a match to TRBD1. Sequencing input: PBMCs. The clonotype originates from a female donor in good health and CMV-seronegative. The CDR3 here is CASSTDRGIYLSGYTF. CDR3 nucleotide sequence: TGTGCCAGTAGTACGGACAGGGGAATATATCTGAGCGGCTACACCTTC.